The 30 T cell receptor beta chains listed next were all sequenced from one sample in a study of shared clonotypes between healthy human individuals. The protocol was immunoSEQ multiplex PCR, while the TCRdb copy is restricted to in-frame clones and leaves out a portion. The data contain approximately 1,500,000 clones, around 98% of them singletons. Sequenced material: naive CD4+ T cells sorted from blood. Subset denoted: CD45RA+ positively selected. These receptors were collected from a man aged 30 to 45 in good health.

The DNA of the CDR3 is TGTGCCAGCAGTTTAAAGGGATCCGGCCGGAACACCGGGGAGCTGTTTTTT. This encodes CASSLKGSGRNTGELFF. The chain links TRBV27 to TRBJ2-2; no clear D gene. Germline V gene sequence: CDR1 MNHEY, CDR2 SMNVEV (reference sequence). Trimming stripped 2 bases from V and 1 base from J, with 14 bases between. The CDR3 sequence is 17 residues long.

The chain recombines TRBV29-1 with TRBJ2-7; 9 bases fit TRBD1. Trimming at V came to 4 bases and at J to 7 bases, leaving 14 bases not matched to a gene. Germline values: CDR1 SQVTM, CDR2 ANQGSEA. The CDR3 runs to 15 residues. Written as DNA, the CDR3 is TGCAGCGTTGGTAAATCACCACAGGGGGCGGGTGAGCAGTACTTC. Amino acids: CSVGKSPQGAGEQYF.

This clone appeared a few times. The chain has TRBV5-1 and TRBJ2-3; perhaps TRBD1 as D (6 bases). The germline CDR1 and CDR2 sequences are SGHRS and YFSETQ. This CDR3 contains 15 residues. Trimming took 0 bases from V and 5 from J, leaving 13 bases between them. CDR3 sequence reads: CASSLEGLTGDTQYF. The CDR3 nucleotides read TGCGCCAGCAGCTTGGAGGGCCTGACAGGAGATACGCAGTATTTT.

The chain joins TRBV5-5 to TRBJ2-3; TRBD2 aligns across 11 bases. V was clipped by 4 bases and J by 4 bases; unmatched bases: 14. Germline CDR1 is SGHKS and CDR2 is YYEKEE (reference sequence). This CDR3 is 18 amino acids long. DNA of the CDR3: TGTGCCAGCAGCCCAACGTTAGCGGGAGGGACCCTCGCAGATACGCAGTATTTT. Translating gives CASSPTLAGGTLADTQYF.

The rearrangement uses TRBV27 and TRBJ1-2, with D possibly being TRBD1 (5 bases). Trimming left V 7 bases short and J 0 bases short, with 15 bases between. CDR1 is MNHEY, CDR2 SMNVEV, per germline (reference sequence). This CDR3 has 15 residues. The CDR3 DNA follows: TGTGCCAGCATCCCATCGGGGCGGTCTAACTATGGCTACACCTTC. Translated, it gives CASIPSGRSNYGYTF.

V is TRBV19 and J is TRBJ2-7, with 10 bases identical to TRBD2. V lost 5 bases, J lost 7 bases, and 8 bases stayed unmatched. The length of the CDR3 is 14 residues. Germline V gene data show CDR1 as LNHDA and CDR2 as SQIVND (reference sequence). The CDR3 is CASSRLAGVKEQYF. CDR3 in DNA: TGTGCCAGTAGTCGTCTAGCGGGAGTGAAAGAGCAGTACTTC.

V usage is TRBV6-6 and J usage is TRBJ2-7, with a tentative D call TRBD2 (5 bases). The germline V and J ends were trimmed by 5 bases and 12 bases, with 17 bases remaining between them. CDR3 length: 12 amino acids. Germline loops: CDR1 MNHNY, CDR2 SVGAGI (reference sequence). The CDR3 DNA sequence: TGTGCCAGCAGTGCAGACCGGGATCGACGGTACTTC. Amino acid sequence: CASSADRDRRYF.

The chain is built from TRBV5-1 and TRBJ1-4; 8 nucleotides align to TRBD1. V lost 4 bases and J lost 8; bases outside the gene matches: 7. Germline loops: CDR1 SGHRS, CDR2 YFSETQ. The length of the CDR3 is 14 residues. Here the CDR3 DNA reads TGCGCCAGCAGCAGGACGACAGGGGCCGAAAAACTGTTTTTT. Amino acid sequence: CASSRTTGAEKLFF. Full variable domain (remainder filled in from reference TRBV5-1 and TRBJ1-4): KAGVTQTPRYLIKTRGQQVTLSCSPISGHRSVSWYQQTPGQGLQFLFEYFSETQRNKGNFPGRFSGRQFSNSRSEMNVSTLELGDSALYLCASSRTTGAEKLFFGSGTQLSVL.

The chain recombines TRBV7-9 with TRBJ2-7; a weak D match, TRBD1 (6 bases). The CDR3 consists of 15 residues. V was pared by 8 bases and J by 2 bases, with 19 bases between. Germline-derived CDR1 and CDR2 are SEHNR and FQNEAQ (reference sequence). CDR3 DNA: TGTGCCAGCGGGGACACCATTAATTCCCCCTACGAGCAGTACTTC. Amino acids: CASGDTINSPYEQYF.

The rearrangement links TRBV5-1 to TRBJ2-1; the match to TRBD2 covers 7 bases. In germline, CDR1 is SGHRS, CDR2 YFSETQ. The CDR3 runs to 15 residues. V gave up 2 bases and J gave up 2 bases; unmatched junction bases: 4. CDR3 coding DNA: TGCGCCAGCAGCTTCCGCGCGGGAGCCTACAATGAGCAGTTCTTC. Amino acids: CASSFRAGAYNEQFF.

The chain has TRBV7-7 and TRBJ2-2; no clear D. This CDR3 has 13 residues. The germline gives CDR1 SSHAT, CDR2 FNYEAQ (reference sequence). The V gene lost 5 bases and the J gene lost 6 bases, with 10 bases spanning the gap. CDR3 coding DNA: TGTGCCAGCAGCCTATCACCCGCCGGGGAGCTGTTTTTT. As protein: CASSLSPAGELFF.

This clone has a single count. V is TRBV28 and J is TRBJ1-1; possible D gene TRBD1, 5 bases. The CDR3 length is 15 residues. CDR1 MDHEN and CDR2 SYDVKM come from the germline V gene. Deletions cut 5 bases from V and 5 bases from J, with 18 bases between. For the CDR3, the DNA is TGTGCCAGCAGTGGCCGAGCCTCACGGGGGACTGAAGCTTTCTTT. This sequence encodes CASSGRASRGTEAFF.

The rearrangement links TRBV6-6 to TRBJ1-1; the D gene is possibly TRBD1 (5 bases). Per germline, CDR1 MNHNY and CDR2 SVGAGI (reference sequence). V gave up 6 bases and J gave up 3 bases, with 17 bases separating them. The CDR3 runs to 15 residues. CDR3 sequence (DNA): TGTGCCAGCAGCCTACCGGGGGAGAGAGACACTGAAGCTTTCTTT. Translation gives CASSLPGERDTEAFF.

J is TRBJ2-1 and V is TRBV5-4, with D perhaps assigned TRBD1 or TRBD2 (5 bases each). The germline V and J ends were trimmed by 4 bases and 8 bases, with 13 bases remaining between them. Per the germline V gene, CDR1 is SGHNT and CDR2 is YYREEE (reference sequence). The CDR3 has 13 residues. The CDR3: CASSPGAADEQFF. In DNA, the CDR3 is TGTGCCAGCAGCCCCGGGGCGGCCGATGAGCAGTTCTTC.

The rearrangement uses TRBV11-2 and TRBJ2-2; no definite D call. Trimming pared 0 bases from V and 0 bases from J, leaving 11 bases between. The length of the CDR3 is 17 residues. CDR1 SGHAT and CDR2 FQNNGV come from the germline V gene. The CDR3 reads CASSLDRSRANTGELFF. Here the CDR3 DNA reads TGTGCCAGCAGCTTAGACAGAAGTAGAGCGAACACCGGGGAGCTGTTTTTT.

The V gene is TRBV5-1, the J gene TRBJ1-2, with TRBD1 matching 8 bases. V lost 3 bases, J lost 8 bases, and 6 bases stayed unmatched. The CDR3 length is 13 residues. CDR1 SGHRS and CDR2 YFSETQ come from the germline V gene. CDR3 region: CASSSQGVEGYTF. The CDR3 DNA follows: TGCGCCAGCAGCTCACAGGGGGTAGAAGGCTACACCTTC.

This clone was recorded only once. The V and J genes are TRBV6-5 and TRBJ1-2; 7 nucleotides match TRBD1. CDR3 length: 14 residues. J lost 5 bases, V lost 11 bases, and 14 bases had no gene match. In germline, CDR1 is MNHEY, CDR2 SVGAGI. The CDR3 nucleotides are TGTGCCGGGACCGGGGACAGCCATGAGTATGGCTACACCTTC. Its translation is CAGTGDSHEYGYTF.

V is TRBV28 and J is TRBJ2-2; 8 bases align to TRBD1. The junction had 10 bases not matched to a gene; V was cut back by 10 bases and J by 3 bases. This CDR3 region has 15 residues. Looked up from germline, CDR1 is MDHEN and CDR2 is SYDVKM. The CDR3 DNA reads TGTGCCACCAGCCCCGGGGGACAGGACACCGGGGAGCTGTTTTTT. Amino acid sequence: CATSPGGQDTGELFF.

The chain joins TRBV28 to TRBJ2-1; D call uncertain. CDR1 and CDR2 (germline): MDHEN, SYDVKM. Deletions cut 1 base from V and 4 bases from J, with 11 bases between. This CDR3 is built from 15 residues. CDR3 nucleotide sequence: TGTGCCAGCAGTTTATCCCTTTCGGGTTACAATGAGCAGTTCTTC. Its translation is CASSLSLSGYNEQFF.

This chain links TRBV5-8 with TRBJ2-7; D is tentatively TRBD1 or TRBD2 (7 bases each). Germline lookup yields CDR1 SGHTS and CDR2 YDEGEE. The CDR3 runs 15 residues. V was shortened by 1 base and J by 12 bases, with 23 bases between the two germline ends. CDR3 DNA sequence: TGTGCCAGCAGCTTGTCCCATCGACAGGGAGGGGGCCTGTACTTC. Translation gives CASSLSHRQGGGLYF.

V gene TRBV11-2 combines with J gene TRBJ2-3; D not certain. There are 12 residues in the CDR3. Trimming cost V 6 bases and J 2 bases, with 6 bases left between them. The V gene's germline CDR1 is SGHAT and CDR2 FQNNGV. The CDR3, as DNA: TGTGCCAGCAGACCTCACACAGATACGCAGTATTTT. Translated, it gives CASRPHTDTQYF.

The sample holds one count of this clone. The rearrangement links TRBV5-4 to TRBJ2-1; perhaps TRBD2 as D (7 bases). From germline, CDR1 is SGHNT and CDR2 YYREEE (reference sequence). The CDR3 extends over 16 amino acids. V lost 4 bases and J lost 4, with 18 bases in between. CDR3 DNA sequence: TGTGCCAGCAGCGCCGGGGGGCGGGAAGGATACAATGAGCAGTTCTTC. Its translation: CASSAGGREGYNEQFF.

CDR3: CSVEDQAGLSGRGYTF. The CDR3 nucleotides read TGCAGCGTTGAAGATCAAGCGGGACTTTCGGGCCGTGGCTACACCTTC. The V and J genes are TRBV29-1 and TRBJ1-2, with D maybe TRBD1 (5 bases). The germline gives CDR1 SQVTM, CDR2 ANQGSEA. The CDR3 covers 16 residues. V lost 0 bases to trimming and J lost 7 bases, with 21 bases between them.

The genes are TRBV7-6 and TRBJ2-7; TRBD1 or TRBD2 may be the D gene (5 bases each). Trimming took off 5 bases at V and 4 bases at J, with 21 bases between the two ends. This CDR3 is 16 amino acids long. Germline loops: CDR1 SGHVS, CDR2 FNYEAQ. The CDR3 DNA is TGTGCCAGCAGCCTCAAGGGCCCCTCGGGGCTTTACGAGCAGTACTTC. It encodes CASSLKGPSGLYEQYF.

This clone was seen once. This same CDR3 is encoded by further DNA sequences in the sample. The genes are TRBV11-3 and TRBJ2-7; unclear D gene. Between the trimmed V and J ends, which lost 3 bases and 0 bases, there was a span of 6 bases. Germline lookup yields CDR1 SGHNT and CDR2 YENEEA. The CDR3 consists of 13 residues. The CDR3 DNA reads TGTGCCAGCAGCTTTAGGGACTCCTACGAGCAGTACTTC. Its protein product is CASSFRDSYEQYF.

The chain uses TRBV5-1 and TRBJ2-2; 7 nucleotides line up with TRBD2. Germline-derived CDR1 and CDR2 are SGHRS and YFSETQ. Unmatched junction bases numbered 9, after V lost 4 bases and J lost 0 bases. This CDR3 has 17 residues. CDR3 loop: CASSGRVGTSNTGELFF. The CDR3 DNA sequence: TGCGCCAGCAGCGGGAGGGTTGGCACGTCGAACACCGGGGAGCTGTTTTTT.

This chain connects TRBV5-1 to TRBJ2-1; D is perhaps TRBD1 (5 bases). Germline CDR1 is SGHRS and CDR2 is YFSETQ. The CDR3 sequence is 15 residues long. V lost 4 bases to trimming and J lost 2 bases, with 13 bases between them. The CDR3 spells CASSADRPTYNEQFF. CDR3 sequence (DNA): TGCGCCAGCAGCGCCGACAGACCCACCTACAATGAGCAGTTCTTC.

The rearrangement uses TRBV5-1 and TRBJ1-2; unclear D gene. The CDR3 is made up of 15 amino acids. Germline V CDR1 and CDR2: SGHRS, YFSETQ. Trimming left V 5 bases short and J 2 bases short, with 16 bases between. The CDR3 sequence is CASSIEGPQNYGYTF. The CDR3, as DNA: TGCGCCAGCAGTATAGAGGGCCCTCAGAACTATGGCTACACCTTC. Full variable domain (outside the CDR3, taken from reference TRBV5-1 and TRBJ1-2): KAGVTQTPRYLIKTRGQQVTLSCSPISGHRSVSWYQQTPGQGLQFLFEYFSETQRNKGNFPGRFSGRQFSNSRSEMNVSTLELGDSALYLCASSIEGPQNYGYTFGSGTRLTVV.

The chain joins TRBV28 to TRBJ2-2; D is possibly TRBD2 (6 bases). Between the trimmed V and J ends, which lost 8 bases and 1 base, there was a span of 17 bases. This CDR3 contains 16 residues. CDR1 and CDR2 from the germline V gene are MDHEN and SYDVKM. This chain's CDR3 is CASDHDGTENTGELFF. DNA for the CDR3: TGTGCCAGCGATCACGATGGGACTGAGAACACCGGGGAGCTGTTTTTT.

The chain couples TRBV27 to TRBJ2-7, with TRBD2 matching over 12 bases. After removal of 5 bases from V and 0 bases from J, the junction contained 20 bases not matched to a gene. Looked up from germline, CDR1 is MNHEY and CDR2 is SMNVEV (reference sequence). CDR3 length equals 21 residues. CDR3 sequence: CASSGGFLWPSGRVGSYEQYF. CDR3 coding DNA: TGTGCCAGCAGTGGGGGTTTTCTCTGGCCTAGCGGGAGGGTGGGCTCCTACGAGCAGTACTTC.